This TCR beta chain was profiled in a study of blood T cell repertoires in COVID-19. Across the whole study: Spain, Italy and the United States supplied samples that represented acute and convalescent COVID-19. Sources were T cells, B-cell-depleted T cells, or PBMCs; the material itself was cDNA or gDNA.

The V segment lost 8 bases and the J segment 6 bases; nucleotides outside the gene matches: 8. The CDR3 extends over 14 amino acids. Germline V CDR1 and CDR2: SEHNR, FQNEAQ (reference sequence). Produced via immunoSEQ multiplex PCR; TCRdb's table is partial and in-frame only. Of under 200,000 clones listed, approximately 90% were seen once; the top ten hold around 7%. This clone has a single count. Cohort placement rested on clinical history that participants reported themselves. Recovered status in Cohort 3 required two negative PCRs, clearance, or symptom resolution. V is TRBV7-9 and J is TRBJ1-3; 9 nucleotides match TRBD1. This clonotype was obtained from a woman in her forties or fifties who had recovered from COVID-19. Sequencing was done on a sample of PBMCs or T cells enriched from blood (not recorded which). The CDR3 region has the DNA TGTGCCAGCCGGGACAGGGTTTCGGAAAACACCATATATTTT. It translates to CASRDRVSENTIYF.